This T cell receptor beta chain was recorded in a study of blood T cell repertoires in COVID-19. The CDR3 has 14 residues. V lost 5 bases, J lost 4 bases, and 5 bases stayed unmatched. CDR1 and CDR2 (germline): SEHNR, FQNEAQ (reference sequence). Repertoires were generated with immunoSEQ multiplex PCR, while TCRdb's copy carries only in-frame clones and drops some. The repertoire holds 40,000 or so clones, with approximately 86% as singletons. The V call is TRBV7-9, the J call TRBJ2-5; 9 bases match TRBD2. Sequenced sample: peripheral blood. The sequence derives from a man in his forties or fifties with active COVID-19. DNA for the CDR3: TGTGCCAGCAGCCCCGAGGGACTAGCAGAGACCCAGTACTTC. Amino acid sequence: CASSPEGLAETQYF.